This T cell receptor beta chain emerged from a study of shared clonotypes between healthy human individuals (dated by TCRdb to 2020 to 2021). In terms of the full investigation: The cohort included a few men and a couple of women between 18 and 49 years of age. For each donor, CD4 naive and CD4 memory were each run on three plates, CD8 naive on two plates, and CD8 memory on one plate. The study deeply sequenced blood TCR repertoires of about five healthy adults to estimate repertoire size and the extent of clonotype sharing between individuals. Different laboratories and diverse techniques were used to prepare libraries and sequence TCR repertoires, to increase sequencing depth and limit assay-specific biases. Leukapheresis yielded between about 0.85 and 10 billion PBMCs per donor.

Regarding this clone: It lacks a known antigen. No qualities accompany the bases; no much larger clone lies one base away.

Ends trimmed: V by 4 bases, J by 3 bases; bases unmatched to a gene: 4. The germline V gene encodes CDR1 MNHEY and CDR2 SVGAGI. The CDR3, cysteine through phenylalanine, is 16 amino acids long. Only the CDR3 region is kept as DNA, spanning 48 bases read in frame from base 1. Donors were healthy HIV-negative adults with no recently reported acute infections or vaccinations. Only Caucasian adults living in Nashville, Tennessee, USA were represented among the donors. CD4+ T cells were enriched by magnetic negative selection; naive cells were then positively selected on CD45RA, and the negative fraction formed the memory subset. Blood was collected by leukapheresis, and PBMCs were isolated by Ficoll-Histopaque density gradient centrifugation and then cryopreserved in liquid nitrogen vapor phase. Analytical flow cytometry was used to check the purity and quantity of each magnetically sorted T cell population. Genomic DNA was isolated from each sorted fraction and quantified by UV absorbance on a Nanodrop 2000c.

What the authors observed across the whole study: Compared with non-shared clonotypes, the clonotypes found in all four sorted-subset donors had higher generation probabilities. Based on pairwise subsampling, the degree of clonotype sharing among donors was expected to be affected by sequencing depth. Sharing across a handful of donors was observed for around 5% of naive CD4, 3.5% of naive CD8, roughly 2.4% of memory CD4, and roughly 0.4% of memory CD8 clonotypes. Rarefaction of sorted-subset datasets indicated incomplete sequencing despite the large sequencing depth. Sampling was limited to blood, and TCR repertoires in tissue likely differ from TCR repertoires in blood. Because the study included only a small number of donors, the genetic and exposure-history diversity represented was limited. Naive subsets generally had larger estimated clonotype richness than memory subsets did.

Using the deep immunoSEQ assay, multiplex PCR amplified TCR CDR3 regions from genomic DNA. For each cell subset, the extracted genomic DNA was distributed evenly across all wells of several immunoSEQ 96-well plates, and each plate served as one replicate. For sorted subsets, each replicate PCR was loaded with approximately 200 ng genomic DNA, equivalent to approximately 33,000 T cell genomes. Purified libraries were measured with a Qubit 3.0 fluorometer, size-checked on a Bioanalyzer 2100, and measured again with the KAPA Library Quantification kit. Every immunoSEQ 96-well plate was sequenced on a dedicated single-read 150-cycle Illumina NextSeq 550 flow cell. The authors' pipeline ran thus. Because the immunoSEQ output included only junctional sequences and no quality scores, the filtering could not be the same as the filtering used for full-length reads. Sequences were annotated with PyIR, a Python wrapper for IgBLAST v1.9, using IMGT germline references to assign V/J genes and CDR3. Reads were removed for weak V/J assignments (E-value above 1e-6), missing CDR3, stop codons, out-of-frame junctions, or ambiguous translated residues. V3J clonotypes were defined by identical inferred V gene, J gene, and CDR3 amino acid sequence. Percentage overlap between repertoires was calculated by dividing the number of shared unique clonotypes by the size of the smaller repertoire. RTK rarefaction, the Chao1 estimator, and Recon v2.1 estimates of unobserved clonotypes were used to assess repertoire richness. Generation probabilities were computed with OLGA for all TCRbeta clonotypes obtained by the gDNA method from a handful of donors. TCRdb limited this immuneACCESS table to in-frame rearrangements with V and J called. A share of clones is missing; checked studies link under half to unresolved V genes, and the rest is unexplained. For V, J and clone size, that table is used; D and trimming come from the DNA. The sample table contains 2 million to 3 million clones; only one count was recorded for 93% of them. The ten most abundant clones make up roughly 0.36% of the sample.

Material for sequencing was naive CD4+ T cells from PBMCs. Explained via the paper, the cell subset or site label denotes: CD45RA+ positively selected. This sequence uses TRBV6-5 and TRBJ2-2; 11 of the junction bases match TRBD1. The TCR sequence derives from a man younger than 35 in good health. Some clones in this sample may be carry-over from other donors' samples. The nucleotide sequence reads TGTGCCAGCAGTTCTTGGACAGGGGGCGACACCGGGGAGCTGTTTTTT. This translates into CASSSWTGGDTGELFF.